These 20 T cell receptor beta chains were all obtained from the same sample, sequenced in a study of cytomegalovirus exposure and HLA in healthy donors. TCRdb's table, derived via immunoSEQ multiplex PCR, lists solely in-frame clones and lacks some. The table includes about 360,000 clones, roughly 85% detected once. Sequencing was carried out using PBMCs. The source of these receptors is a woman aged 18-29 years in good health and CMV-seronegative.

The J gene is TRBJ1-1, the V gene TRBV2; 12 bases are a match to TRBD1. This CDR3 region has 15 residues. Germline CDR1 reads SNHLY; CDR2 reads FYNNEI. V was pared by 6 bases and J by 5 bases, with 7 bases of the junction left unmatched. CDR3 loop: CASSPGTGGETEAFF. CDR3 coding DNA: TGTGCCAGCAGCCCGGGGACAGGGGGCGAAACTGAAGCTTTCTTT.

The genes are TRBV30 and TRBJ2-7; 10 positions match TRBD1. Germline V CDR1 and CDR2: GTSNPN, SVGIG (reference sequence). This CDR3 is built from 15 residues. After removal of 2 bases from V and 4 bases from J, the junction contained 8 bases not matched to a gene. The CDR3 coding sequence is TGTGCCTGGAGTCCCCCGGGACAGGGGAAGTACGAGCAGTACTTC. Translation gives CAWSPPGQGKYEQYF.

The V and J genes are TRBV27 and TRBJ1-1; 7 nucleotides agree with TRBD1. This CDR3 contains 14 residues. CDR1 and CDR2 from the germline V gene are MNHEY and SMNVEV (reference sequence). The junction had 5 bases not matched to a gene; V was cut back by 6 bases and J by 1 base. The CDR3 region is CASRTNRGNTEAFF. CDR3 in DNA: TGTGCCAGCAGGACAAACAGGGGGAACACTGAAGCTTTCTTT.

The V and J genes are TRBV30 and TRBJ2-2; 8 nucleotides match TRBD2. Germline CDR1 is GTSNPN and CDR2 is SVGIG (reference sequence). The CDR3 totals 12 residues. The ends lost 5 bases at V and 10 bases at J; junction bases unmatched: 6. CDR3 in amino acids: CAWDGRAEELFF. CDR3 DNA sequence: TGTGCCTGGGACGGGAGGGCGGAGGAGCTGTTTTTT.

CDR3 coding DNA: TGTGCCAGCAGCTATAAAAGGAGGGCGGGTGAGCAGTTCTTC. Amino acids: CASSYKRRAGEQFF. The chain employs TRBV28 and TRBJ2-1; maybe TRBD2 (6 bases). Trimming left V 6 bases short and J 9 bases short, with 18 bases between. CDR3 length: 14 residues. Germline V gene sequence: CDR1 MDHEN, CDR2 SYDVKM.

J is TRBJ2-2 and V is TRBV4-1; perhaps TRBD1 as D (5 bases). There are 16 residues in the CDR3. Per the germline V gene, CDR1 is MGHRA and CDR2 is YSYEKL. V was clipped by 4 bases and J by 6 bases, with 18 bases between them. This CDR3 reads CASSLHGRVRPGELFF. The CDR3 nucleotides read TGCGCCAGCAGCCTACATGGCAGGGTTCGTCCCGGGGAGCTGTTTTTT.

This sequence joins TRBV5-1 and TRBJ2-1; D may be TRBD1 (5 bases). Germline V gives CDR1 SGHRS, CDR2 YFSETQ. V was cut by 0 bases and J by 7 bases, with 14 bases left in between. This CDR3 has 15 residues. In nucleotides, the CDR3 is TGCGCCAGCAGCTTGGATGGTGGAAGGGGTAATGAGCAGTTCTTC. Translation gives CASSLDGGRGNEQFF.

This chain uses TRBV4-1 with TRBJ1-5, with unresolved D. The V end lost 9 bases, the J end lost 3 bases, and 15 bases lay between the germline ends. Per germline, CDR1 MGHRA and CDR2 YSYEKL. There are 14 residues in the CDR3. This CDR3 reads CASGLSLSNQPQHF. The CDR3 DNA sequence: TGCGCCAGTGGACTTTCCCTTTCCAATCAGCCCCAGCATTTT.

The chain uses TRBV28 and TRBJ1-1, with D possibly TRBD1 on 6 matching bases. The germline gives CDR1 MDHEN, CDR2 SYDVKM. V dropped 7 bases and J dropped 4 bases, with 10 bases sitting between them. This CDR3 comprises 12 residues. The CDR3 region has the DNA TGTGCCAGCACTCAAGGGGGCACTGAAGCTTTCTTT. Encoded protein: CASTQGGTEAFF. The variable domain in full, with the rest retrieved from reference TRBV28 and TRBJ1-1, is DVKVTQSSRYLVKRTGEKVFLECVQDMDHENMFWYRQDPGLGLRLIYFSYDVKMKEKGDIPEGYSVSREKKERFSLILESASTNQTSMYLCASTQGGTEAFFGQGTRLTVV.

The J gene is TRBJ2-5, the V gene TRBV6-1; a possible D gene is TRBD1 (6 bases). Trimming shortened V by 1 base and J by 1 base, and 13 bases separated the two germline ends. Germline V CDR1 and CDR2: MNHNS, SASEGT. The CDR3 has 16 residues. This CDR3 reads CASSEVGRGVQETQYF. In DNA, the CDR3 is TGTGCCAGCAGTGAAGTCGGCAGGGGCGTCCAAGAGACCCAGTACTTC.

In this sample, this clone turned up once. DNA of the CDR3: TGTGCCAGCAGCTTAGTAGCAAACGGGGAGCTGTTTTTT. Residues: CASSLVANGELFF. This chain connects TRBV11-2 to TRBJ2-2; D is unresolved. The germline gives CDR1 SGHAT, CDR2 FQNNGV. V gave up 1 base and J gave up 7 bases, with 7 bases separating them. The length of the CDR3 is 13 residues.

J is TRBJ1-3 and V is TRBV28; 12 bases match TRBD1. Germline V gives CDR1 MDHEN, CDR2 SYDVKM. The length of the CDR3 is 17 residues. V gave up 5 bases and J gave up 3 bases; unmatched junction bases: 8. In DNA form, the CDR3 reads TGTGCCAGCAGTATCCCGGGACAGGGGGCAGATGGAAACACCATATATTTT. Residues: CASSIPGQGADGNTIYF.

The V gene is TRBV4-1, the J gene TRBJ2-7; weak D call: TRBD2 (5 bases). The germline gives CDR1 MGHRA, CDR2 YSYEKL. The CDR3 runs to 15 residues. The V and J ends lost 1 base and 3 bases respectively, with 13 bases between them. The CDR3 sequence is CASSQGTSSRYEQYF. DNA for the CDR3: TGCGCCAGCAGCCAAGGTACTAGTTCTCGCTACGAGCAGTACTTC.

The rearrangement uses TRBV2 and TRBJ1-1; D remains unclear. CDR3 length: 13 residues. The germline V and J ends were trimmed by 6 bases and 8 bases, with 16 bases remaining between them. In germline, CDR1 is SNHLY, CDR2 FYNNEI. Here the CDR3 reads CASSRMGGAEAFF. DNA of the CDR3: TGTGCCAGCAGCCGAATGGGAGGTGCCGAAGCTTTCTTT.

The chain employs TRBV27 and TRBJ2-3; the match to TRBD1 covers 7 bases. The V gene's germline CDR1 is MNHEY and CDR2 SMNVEV (reference sequence). This CDR3 has 16 residues. The V gene end was trimmed by 5 bases and the J gene end by 1 base; junction bases not matched to a gene: 9. The CDR3 region is CASSPDRQGGTDTQYF. The CDR3 DNA reads as TGTGCCAGCAGTCCTGATAGACAGGGTGGCACAGATACGCAGTATTTT.

The chain recombines TRBV28 with TRBJ2-3, with 8 bases identical to TRBD2. Germline lookup yields CDR1 MDHEN and CDR2 SYDVKM. V shed 6 bases, J shed 6 bases, and the junction held 8 bases outside the gene matches. This CDR3 spans 14 amino acids. In nucleotides, the CDR3 is TGTGCCAGCAGCTCGGGGGGGCCAGCGGATACGCAGTATTTT. It specifies CASSSGGPADTQYF.

The chain links TRBV29-1 to TRBJ1-2; tentative D call: TRBD1 (5 bases). CDR3 length: 14 amino acids. V was cut by 0 bases and J by 5 bases, with 13 bases left in between. Germline CDR1 SQVTM, CDR2 ANQGSEA. CDR3 protein: CSVEEASGGYGYTF. As DNA, the CDR3 is TGCAGCGTTGAAGAGGCCTCTGGGGGGTATGGCTACACCTTC.

This clone showed up just once. The chain employs TRBV6-5 and TRBJ1-5; no firm D call. Germline loops: CDR1 MNHEY, CDR2 SVGAGI. CDR3 size: 15 residues. V lost 6 bases, J lost 3 bases, and 15 bases lay in between. This CDR3 is CASRPTTRYNQPQHF. Written as DNA, the CDR3 is TGTGCCAGCAGACCCACGACCAGGTACAATCAGCCCCAGCATTTT.

The chain carries TRBV28 and TRBJ1-2; tentatively, D is TRBD1 (6 bases). The ends were cut back, 6 bases at V and 5 bases at J, with 16 bases in the middle. The germline V gene has CDR1 MDHEN and CDR2 SYDVKM. CDR3 length: 14 residues. The CDR3 region has the DNA TGTGCCAGCAGCCGTGGACAGTTAAATTATGGCTACACCTTC. Translation gives CASSRGQLNYGYTF.

The chain recombines TRBV30 with TRBJ1-1; D may be TRBD1 (5 bases). The CDR3 consists of 12 residues. Germline CDR1 is GTSNPN and CDR2 is SVGIG (reference sequence). V shed 5 bases and J shed 6 bases, with 13 bases lying between them. CDR3 in amino acids: CAWAVQGSEAFF. The CDR3 nucleotides read TGTGCCTGGGCTGTTCAGGGTTCTGAAGCTTTCTTT.